These T cell receptor beta chains were read from a single sample in a study of T-cell memory formation after mild COVID-19. MiXCR, applied by TCRdb to the 5' RACE reads, yields one record per CDR3 protein. The sample lists about 560,000 distinct CDR3 sequences; about 20% were seen once. The sequenced sample consisted of PBMCs or a T cell subset sorted from them (not recorded which). The receptors originated from an adult woman who had mild COVID-19 (a few samples of this study predate the infection). Cell type and time point are not known. Each CDR3 is given with its conserved first and last residue. D genes are given only for firm matches. The size of a clone is reported for some rows only, either as once, few or many, or as a class for expanded clones.

J,D,size,V,DNA,CDR3
TRBJ2-1,TRBD2,NA,TRBV6-1,TGTGCCAGCAGAGACAGGGGGCTAGCGGGAGGGAATGAGCAGTTCTTC,CASRDRGLAGGNEQFF
TRBJ2-1,NA,NA,TRBV5-1,TGCGCCAGCAGCTTGACAGATCGAAGATCTTACAATGAGCAGTTCTTC,CASSLTDRRSYNEQFF
TRBJ1-3,TRBD1,few,TRBV30,TGTGCCTGGACGTTCATCACAGGGGCGAGCTCTGGAAACACCATATATTTT,CAWTFITGASSGNTIYF
TRBJ1-1,TRBD1,NA,TRBV30,TGTGCCTGGGGGACAGGGTTGAACACTGAAGCTTTCTTT,CAWGTGLNTEAFF
TRBJ2-2,TRBD2,few,TRBV20-1,TGCAGTGCTAGAGATGAAACCGGGACTAGCGGGAGGTACAACACCGGGGAGCTGTTTTTT,CSARDETGTSGRYNTGELFF
TRBJ2-5,NA,NA,TRBV6-2/TRBV6-3,TGTGCCAGCAAACCTTGGGACGGTCAAGAGACCCAGTACTTC,CASKPWDGQETQYF
TRBJ2-7,NA,few,TRBV19,TGTGCCAGTAGTAACCCGCTCGTGTCCTACGAGCAGTACTTC,CASSNPLVSYEQYF
TRBJ2-2,TRBD1,NA,TRBV20-1,TGCAGTGCCCCTGGACAGGGCTCTCTTAATCCCCGGGAGCTGTTTTTT,CSAPGQGSLNPRELFF
TRBJ2-2,TRBD1,NA,TRBV7-7,TGTGCTAGCAGCCCTGACAGGGCCGGGGAGCTGTTTTTT,CASSPDRAGELFF
TRBJ2-1,NA,NA,TRBV4-2,TGTGCCAGCAGCCGAGGGACCGAGCAGTTCTTC,CASSRGTEQFF
TRBJ1-2,NA,NA,TRBV7-9,TGTGCCAGCAGCCCGGGGGACAATAACTATGGCTACACCTTC,CASSPGDNNYGYTF
TRBJ2-1,TRBD2,few,TRBV19,TGTGCCAGTAGTTCCGGACTAGCGGGATCATTGTTCTTC,CASSSGLAGSLFF
TRBJ2-2,NA,few,TRBV12-3/TRBV12-4,TGTGCCAGCAGCGCACAGGGATACGGGGAGCTGTTTTTT,CASSAQGYGELFF
TRBJ2-2,TRBD2,NA,TRBV5-4,TGTGCCAGCAGCTTATTCGCGGGAGGAGTCGGGGAGCTGTTTTTT,CASSLFAGGVGELFF
TRBJ2-7,NA,NA,TRBV9,TGTGCCAGCAGCGACCGTTCTAAAGGGCGGCAGTACTTC,CASSDRSKGRQYF
TRBJ2-6,NA,NA,TRBV7-3,TGTGCCAGCAGCTTACAGGTCTCCGGGGCCAACGTCCTGACTTTC,CASSLQVSGANVLTF
TRBJ2-7,TRBD1,few,TRBV12-3/TRBV12-4,TGTGCCAGCAGACAGGGGACGGTTACCTACGAGCAGTACTTC,CASRQGTVTYEQYF
TRBJ1-2,NA,few,TRBV5-1,TGCGCCAGCAGCTTTCAAGCGGATGGCTACACCTTC,CASSFQADGYTF
TRBJ2-1,NA,few,TRBV9,TGTGCCAGCAGCCCCCGGGTAGCCCCAAACAATGAGCAGTTCTTC,CASSPRVAPNNEQFF
TRBJ1-4,TRBD1,NA,TRBV4-1,TGCGCCAGCAGCTATTCAGGGACAGGGAGGCGGGTGAATGAAAAACTGTTTTTT,CASSYSGTGRRVNEKLFF
TRBJ2-7,NA,few,TRBV20-1,TGCAGTGCTAGTTTACCCCCGGCCTACGAGCAGTACTTC,CSASLPPAYEQYF
TRBJ2-2,NA,NA,TRBV7-9,TGTGCCAGCAGCTCGCTGACAGGTTACGACGCCGGGGAGCTGTTTTTT,CASSSLTGYDAGELFF
TRBJ2-1,NA,NA,TRBV10-3,TGTGCCATCAGTGACCTAACCGCCCATAGCTCCTACAATGAGCAGTTCTTC,CAISDLTAHSSYNEQFF
TRBJ1-5,NA,NA,TRBV7-2,TGTGCCAGCAGCTTAGAGTGGGGAGGGAATCAGCCCCAGCATTTT,CASSLEWGGNQPQHF
TRBJ1-4,NA,NA,TRBV30,TGTGCCTGGAGTGGGGCCGGACAGCTTAATGAAAAACTGTTTTTT,CAWSGAGQLNEKLFF
TRBJ1-1,NA,NA,TRBV24-1,TGTGCCACCAGTGCACAGCCGAACACTGAAGCTTTCTTT,CATSAQPNTEAFF
TRBJ1-1,TRBD1,NA,TRBV30,TGTGCCTGGGGGGGACAGATGAACACTGAAGCTTTCTTT,CAWGGQMNTEAFF
TRBJ2-1,TRBD1,NA,TRBV5-4,TGTGCCAGCAGCCCGGGCGGCAGGGGGCATGAGCAGTTCTTC,CASSPGGRGHEQFF
TRBJ1-2,NA,NA,TRBV5-1,TGCGCCAGCAGCTTGTATGCGGTTGAGGGCTACACCTTC,CASSLYAVEGYTF
TRBJ1-5,NA,few,TRBV6-5,TGTGCCACCTCTATACTCGGGCATGGGGGCAATCAGCCCCAGCATTTT,CATSILGHGGNQPQHF
TRBJ2-2,NA,NA,TRBV14,TGTGCCAGCAGCCAAGGGGGAAGCACCGGGGAGCTGTTTTTT,CASSQGGSTGELFF
TRBJ1-2,NA,NA,TRBV28,TGTGCCAGCAGTTTAGCGTCAGGGGCCGGCTATGGCTACACCTTC,CASSLASGAGYGYTF
TRBJ2-5,TRBD1,few,TRBV5-1,TGCGCCAGCAGCTTGGACGGGACAGGGCATCAAGAGACCCAGTACTTC,CASSLDGTGHQETQYF
TRBJ2-3,NA,once,TRBV7-8,TGTGCCAGCAGCCTAAAGGTGTGGAACACAGATACGCAGTATTTT,CASSLKVWNTDTQYF
TRBJ2-1,NA,few,TRBV7-2,TGTGCCAGCAAGATGGGGGTCACCTACAATGAGCAGTTCTTC,CASKMGVTYNEQFF
TRBJ1-5,TRBD1,NA,TRBV29-1,TGCAGCGTCACAGTTGGACAGGGGGCCGGCCGGGAGCCCCAGCATTTT,CSVTVGQGAGREPQHF
TRBJ2-5,NA,few,TRBV21-1,TGTGCCAGCAGCAAAGACCGACTAGCGGGGACCTACCAAGAGACCCAGTACTTC,CASSKDRLAGTYQETQYF
TRBJ2-5,NA,few,TRBV9,TGTGCCAGCAGCAAAGCCGGGGCGCAAGAGACCCAGTACTTC,CASSKAGAQETQYF
TRBJ2-5,TRBD1,few,TRBV9,TGTGCCAGCAGCGGCGGACAGGTTCTAGAGACCCAGTACTTC,CASSGGQVLETQYF
TRBJ2-1,NA,few,TRBV5-1,TGCGCCAGCAAGAGGGAGGACGTTGGCGTGGGTTTTTACAATGAGCAGTTCTTC,CASKREDVGVGFYNEQFF
TRBJ1-6,NA,NA,TRBV5-6,TGTGCCAGCCATGAGACGCGGAATTCACCCCTCCACTTT,CASHETRNSPLHF
TRBJ2-1,NA,few,TRBV12-3/TRBV12-4,TGTGCCAGCAGTTATAGTGGGCCGGAGGAGCAGTTCTTC,CASSYSGPEEQFF
TRBJ1-1,NA,few,TRBV5-1,TGCGCCAGCAGCTTGTCGGGACGCGGGGTGGGGACTGAAGCTTTCTTT,CASSLSGRGVGTEAFF
TRBJ2-2,TRBD2,many,TRBV7-8,TGTGCCAGCAGCTACGGGGGGACGAACACCGGGGAGCTGTTTTTT,CASSYGGTNTGELFF
TRBJ1-2,NA,few,TRBV6-5,TGTGCCAGCATCGCAGTAGGCTATGGCTACACCTTC,CASIAVGYGYTF
TRBJ2-7,NA,NA,TRBV18,TGTGCCAGCTCACCACGCCGGGCGGCCGAGCAGTACTTC,CASSPRRAAEQYF
TRBJ2-2,NA,few,TRBV30,TGTGCCTGGAGTTGGCGGGGGGAGCTGTTTTTT,CAWSWRGELFF
TRBJ2-7,NA,NA,TRBV18,TGTGCCAGCTCACCCGGACGGTTTACCTACGAGCAGTACTTC,CASSPGRFTYEQYF
TRBJ2-5,TRBD2,NA,TRBV7-2,TGTGCCAGCAGCTCCCGACTAGCGGGGGCCCAAGAGACCCAGTACTTC,CASSSRLAGAQETQYF
TRBJ1-1,NA,few,TRBV10-2,TGCGCCAGCAGTGACATGGGGGTGCTGGCTTTCTTT,CASSDMGVLAFF
TRBJ1-5,NA,NA,TRBV5-1,TGCGCCAGCAGCCTAGATTGGGGGAGCAATCAGCCCCAGCATTTT,CASSLDWGSNQPQHF
TRBJ2-7,NA,few,TRBV7-6,TGTGCCAGCAGCTTAAGTCCAGGGGGGAAGGAGCAGTACTTC,CASSLSPGGKEQYF
TRBJ2-5,NA,few,TRBV6-2/TRBV6-3,TGTGCCAGCAGTGCGACAGTGCCGCCTCCACCGGCAGAGACCCAGTACTTC,CASSATVPPPPAETQYF
TRBJ2-3,TRBD2,NA,TRBV27,TGTGCCAGCAGTTTATCGAGGGGACTAGCGGGAACAGATACGCAGTATTTT,CASSLSRGLAGTDTQYF
TRBJ1-1,TRBD1,many,TRBV7-9,TGTGCCAGCAGCCTTACAGGGGTCACTGAAGCTTTCTTT,CASSLTGVTEAFF